This T cell receptor (beta chain) was recovered during a study of blood T cell repertoires in COVID-19. Study-level background: Collection of acute and convalescent COVID-19 samples took place in the United States, Italy and Spain. Nucleic acid was either cDNA or gDNA, and it came from T cells, B-cell-depleted T cells, or PBMCs.

In the authors' workflow: By means of reference gene primer amplification, nucleated cell counts were estimated. Measured with immunoSEQ multiplex PCR; TCRdb has only the in-frame clones, and not every one. D and trimming were read from the DNA, whereas the V and J calls and clone size are those reported in that table. This table has roughly 7,100 clones, about 89% appearing once. Between the trimmed V and J ends, which lost 3 bases and 2 bases, there was a span of 8 bases. Germline loops: CDR1 MGHDK, CDR2 SYGVNS. The CDR3 contains 15 residues. Sequencing used peripheral blood. This sequence joins TRBV25-1 and TRBJ1-6, with D possibly being TRBD1 (5 bases). The TCR originated in a man aged 65-85 years with active COVID-19. In DNA, the CDR3 is TGTGCCAGCAGTGATGGGGCCGCCTATAATTCACCCCTCCACTTT. Its protein is CASSDGAAYNSPLHF.